The source of this T cell receptor beta chain is a study of blood T cells in healthy people across ages. Study-level findings and limits: The unknown donor CMV status may have confounded expanded clonotype changes. Long-lived donors carried more naive CD4+ cells and greater diversity than aged donors. Strong correlation existed between TCR beta diversity and naive T cell percentage.

Worth noting for this clonotype: As yet, its antigen is unknown.

The authors ran a second PCR of roughly 6 to 12 cycles using a sample-barcoded 5' primer and a J-beta primer mix. TCRdb independently ran MiXCR on the 5' RACE reads; one entry per CDR3 protein. Here the sample spans over 1,500,000 distinct CDR3 sequences, around 48% being singletons. This CDR3 has 14 amino acids. Germline CDR1 is PRHDT and CDR2 is FYEKMQ (reference sequence). With 7 bases clipped from V and 6 bases from J, the junction kept 8 bases outside the gene matches. Isolated per sample were at least 6 million PBMCs. This TCR was sampled from a woman in her 40s in good health. The chain employs TRBV13 and TRBJ2-7; 11 bases match TRBD1. The sequenced sample was blood. This chain's CDR3 is CASNTGTGGVEQYF. The CDR3, as DNA: TGTGCCAGCAACACCGGGACAGGGGGTGTCGAGCAGTACTTC.